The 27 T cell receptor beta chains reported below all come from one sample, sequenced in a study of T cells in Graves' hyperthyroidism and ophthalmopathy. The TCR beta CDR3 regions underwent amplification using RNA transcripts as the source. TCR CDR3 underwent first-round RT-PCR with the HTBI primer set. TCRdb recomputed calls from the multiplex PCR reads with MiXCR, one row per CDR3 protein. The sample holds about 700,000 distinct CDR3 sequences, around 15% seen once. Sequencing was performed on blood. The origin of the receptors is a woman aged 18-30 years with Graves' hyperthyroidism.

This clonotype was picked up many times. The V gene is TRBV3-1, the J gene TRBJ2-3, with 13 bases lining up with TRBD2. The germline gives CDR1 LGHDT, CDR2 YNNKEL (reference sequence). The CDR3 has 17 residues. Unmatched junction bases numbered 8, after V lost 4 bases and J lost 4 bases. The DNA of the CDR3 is TGTGCCAGCAGCCCGCAAGGTGGACTAGCGGGAGCAGATACGCAGTATTTT. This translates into CASSPQGGLAGADTQYF.

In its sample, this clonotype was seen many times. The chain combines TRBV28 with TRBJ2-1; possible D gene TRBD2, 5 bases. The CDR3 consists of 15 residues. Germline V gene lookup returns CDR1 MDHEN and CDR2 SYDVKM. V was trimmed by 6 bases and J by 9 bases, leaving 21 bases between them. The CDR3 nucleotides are TGTGCCAGCAGCCCCCTAAGCGGCGGCGTCGGTGAGCAGTTCTTC. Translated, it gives CASSPLSGGVGEQFF.

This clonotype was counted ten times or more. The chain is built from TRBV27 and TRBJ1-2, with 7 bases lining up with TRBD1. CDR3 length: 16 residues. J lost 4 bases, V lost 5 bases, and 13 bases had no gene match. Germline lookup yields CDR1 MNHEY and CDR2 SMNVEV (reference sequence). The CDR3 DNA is TGTGCCAGCAGTCCCCGGACAGGTCCTTTCCCCTATGGCTACACCTTC. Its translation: CASSPRTGPFPYGYTF.

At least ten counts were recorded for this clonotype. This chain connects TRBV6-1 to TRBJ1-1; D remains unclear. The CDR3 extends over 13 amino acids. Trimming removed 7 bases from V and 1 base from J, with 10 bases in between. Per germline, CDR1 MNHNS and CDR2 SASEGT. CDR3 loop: CASIGLPNTEAFF. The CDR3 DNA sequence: TGTGCCAGCATTGGTTTGCCGAACACTGAAGCTTTCTTT.

The CDR3 loop reads CSAKPTGYRYGYTF. Written as DNA, the CDR3 is TGCAGTGCCAAACCAACAGGGTATCGCTATGGCTACACCTTC. The chain joins TRBV20-1 to TRBJ1-2; TRBD1 is a possible D gene (6 bases). Germline V gene sequence: CDR1 DFQATT, CDR2 SNEGSKA (reference sequence). This CDR3 has 14 residues. V was shortened by 6 bases and J by 4 bases, with 18 bases between the two germline ends.

As DNA, the CDR3 is TGCAGTGCTAGTCTTATACGGGACAGGGAGTACTTC. It specifies CSASLIRDREYF. The genes are TRBV20-1 and TRBJ2-5; 9 nucleotides agree with TRBD1. The germline V gene has CDR1 DFQATT and CDR2 SNEGSKA (reference sequence). The CDR3 is made up of 12 amino acids. The V gene end was trimmed by 3 bases and the J gene end by 12 bases; junction bases not matched to a gene: 8.

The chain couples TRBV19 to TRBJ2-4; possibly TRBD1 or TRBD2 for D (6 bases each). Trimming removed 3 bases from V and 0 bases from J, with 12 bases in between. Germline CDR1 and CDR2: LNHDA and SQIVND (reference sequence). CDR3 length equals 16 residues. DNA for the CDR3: TGTGCCAGTAGTATGACAGGAGGGATAGCCAAAAACATTCAGTACTTC. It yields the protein CASSMTGGIAKNIQYF. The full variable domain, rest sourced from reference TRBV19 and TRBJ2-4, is DGGITQSPKYLFRKEGQNVTLSCEQNLNHDAMYWYRQDPGQGLRLIYYSQIVNDFQKGDIAEGYSVSREKKESFPLTVTSAQKNPTAFYLCASSMTGGIAKNIQYFGAGTRLSVL.

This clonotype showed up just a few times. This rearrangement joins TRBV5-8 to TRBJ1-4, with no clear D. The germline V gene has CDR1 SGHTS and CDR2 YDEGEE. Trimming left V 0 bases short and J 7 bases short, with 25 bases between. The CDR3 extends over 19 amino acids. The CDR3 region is CASSLGLVESGRGIEKLFF. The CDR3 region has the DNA TGTGCCAGCAGCTTGGGCCTCGTTGAGTCCGGAAGAGGGATTGAAAAACTGTTTTTT.

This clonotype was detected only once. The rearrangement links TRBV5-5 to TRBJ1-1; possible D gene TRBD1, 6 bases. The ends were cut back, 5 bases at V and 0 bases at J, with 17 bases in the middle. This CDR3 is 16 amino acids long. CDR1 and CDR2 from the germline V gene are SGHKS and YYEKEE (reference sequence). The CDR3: CASSLRGPLMNTEAFF. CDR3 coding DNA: TGTGCCAGCAGTTTACGGGGGCCGCTTATGAACACTGAAGCTTTCTTT.

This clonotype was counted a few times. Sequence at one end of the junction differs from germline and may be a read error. CDR3 residues: CASRTGGGNTEASF. The CDR3 DNA sequence: TGTGCCAGCAGGACAGGGGGAGGGAACACTGAAGCTTCCTTT. V and J are TRBV25-1 and TRBJ1-1; 9 positions agree with TRBD1. The CDR3 runs 14 residues. Germline V gene data show CDR1 as MGHDK and CDR2 as SYGVNS.

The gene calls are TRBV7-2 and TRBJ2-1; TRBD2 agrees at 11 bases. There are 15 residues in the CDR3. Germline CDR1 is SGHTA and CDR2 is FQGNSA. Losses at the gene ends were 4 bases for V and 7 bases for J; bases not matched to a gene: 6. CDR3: CASSSVAGGRNEQFF. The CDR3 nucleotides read TGTGCCAGCAGCTCAGTAGCGGGAGGGCGGAATGAGCAGTTCTTC.

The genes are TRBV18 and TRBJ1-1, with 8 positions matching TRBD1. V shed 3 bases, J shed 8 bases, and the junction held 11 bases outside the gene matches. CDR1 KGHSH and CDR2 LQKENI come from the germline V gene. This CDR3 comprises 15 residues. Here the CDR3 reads CASSPDREMRGEAFF. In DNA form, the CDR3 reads TGTGCCAGCTCACCGGACAGGGAAATGAGGGGGGAAGCTTTCTTT.

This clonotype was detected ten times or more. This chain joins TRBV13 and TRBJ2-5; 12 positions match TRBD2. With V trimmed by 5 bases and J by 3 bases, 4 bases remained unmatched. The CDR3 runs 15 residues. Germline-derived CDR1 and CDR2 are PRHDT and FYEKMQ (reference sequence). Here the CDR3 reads CASSDRTSGKETQYF. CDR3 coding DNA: TGTGCCAGCAGCGATAGGACTAGCGGGAAAGAGACCCAGTACTTC.

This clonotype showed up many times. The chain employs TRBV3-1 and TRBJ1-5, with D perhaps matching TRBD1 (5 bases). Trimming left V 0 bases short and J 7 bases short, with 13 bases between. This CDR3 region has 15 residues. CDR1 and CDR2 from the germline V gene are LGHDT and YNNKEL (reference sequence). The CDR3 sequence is CASSQDLGDSQPQHF. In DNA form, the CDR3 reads TGTGCCAGCAGCCAAGATCTAGGGGATAGCCAGCCCCAGCATTTT.

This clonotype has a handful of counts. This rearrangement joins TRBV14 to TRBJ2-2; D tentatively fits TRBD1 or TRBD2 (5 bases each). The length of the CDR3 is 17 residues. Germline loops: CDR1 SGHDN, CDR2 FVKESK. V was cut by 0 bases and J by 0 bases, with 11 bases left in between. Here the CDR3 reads CASSQDYGTANTGELFF. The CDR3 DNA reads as TGTGCCAGCAGCCAAGATTACGGGACCGCGAACACCGGGGAGCTGTTTTTT.

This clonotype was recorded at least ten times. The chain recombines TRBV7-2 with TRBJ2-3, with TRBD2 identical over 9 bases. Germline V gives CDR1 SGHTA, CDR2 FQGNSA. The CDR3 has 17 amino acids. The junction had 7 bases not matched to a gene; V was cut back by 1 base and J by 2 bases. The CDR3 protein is CASSLGFGTSITDTQYF. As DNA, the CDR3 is TGTGCCAGCAGCTTAGGTTTTGGGACTAGCATCACAGATACGCAGTATTTT.

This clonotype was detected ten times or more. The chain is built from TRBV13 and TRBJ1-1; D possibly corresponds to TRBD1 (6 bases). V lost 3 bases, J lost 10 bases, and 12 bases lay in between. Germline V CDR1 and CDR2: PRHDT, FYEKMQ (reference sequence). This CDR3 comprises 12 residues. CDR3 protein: CASSFRGLGAFF. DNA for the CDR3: TGTGCCAGCAGCTTCAGGGGTTTGGGAGCTTTCTTT.

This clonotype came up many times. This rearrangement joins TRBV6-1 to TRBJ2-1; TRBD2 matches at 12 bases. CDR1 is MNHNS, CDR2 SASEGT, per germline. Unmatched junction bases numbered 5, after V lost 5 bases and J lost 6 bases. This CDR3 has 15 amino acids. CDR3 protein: CASSTKTSGSNEQFF. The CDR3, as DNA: TGTGCCAGCAGTACGAAGACTAGCGGGAGCAATGAGCAGTTCTTC.

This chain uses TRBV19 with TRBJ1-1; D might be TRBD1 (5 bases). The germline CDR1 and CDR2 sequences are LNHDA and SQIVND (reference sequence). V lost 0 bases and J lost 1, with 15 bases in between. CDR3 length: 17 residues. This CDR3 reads CASSIEGRVYGNTEAFF. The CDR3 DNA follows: TGTGCCAGTAGTATAGAGGGCAGGGTATACGGGAACACTGAAGCTTTCTTT.

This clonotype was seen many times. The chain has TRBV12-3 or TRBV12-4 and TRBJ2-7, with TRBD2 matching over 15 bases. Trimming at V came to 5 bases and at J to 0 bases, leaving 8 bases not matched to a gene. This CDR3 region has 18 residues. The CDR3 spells CASSPGLAGGKNSYEQYF. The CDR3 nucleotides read TGTGCCAGCAGTCCGGGACTAGCGGGAGGAAAAAACTCCTACGAGCAGTACTTC.

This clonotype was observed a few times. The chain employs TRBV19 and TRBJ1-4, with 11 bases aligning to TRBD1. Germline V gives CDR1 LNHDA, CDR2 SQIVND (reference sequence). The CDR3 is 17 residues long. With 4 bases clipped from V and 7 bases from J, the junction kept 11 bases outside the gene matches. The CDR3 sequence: CASSNPPPGTGGEKLFF. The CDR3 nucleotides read TGTGCCAGTAGTAATCCGCCCCCCGGGACAGGGGGTGAAAAACTGTTTTTT.

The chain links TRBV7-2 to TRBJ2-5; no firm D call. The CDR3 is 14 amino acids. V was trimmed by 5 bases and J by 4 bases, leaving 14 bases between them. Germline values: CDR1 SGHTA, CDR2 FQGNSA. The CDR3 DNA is TGTGCCAGCAGCCTAGTTGTTTTTCTAGAGACCCAGTACTTC. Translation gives CASSLVVFLETQYF.

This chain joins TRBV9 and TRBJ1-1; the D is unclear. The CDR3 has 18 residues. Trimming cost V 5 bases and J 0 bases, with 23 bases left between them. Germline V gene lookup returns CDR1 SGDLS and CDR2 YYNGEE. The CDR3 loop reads CASSAPLGEASMNTEAFF. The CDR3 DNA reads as TGTGCCAGCAGTGCCCCCCTGGGAGAGGCGTCCATGAACACTGAAGCTTTCTTT.

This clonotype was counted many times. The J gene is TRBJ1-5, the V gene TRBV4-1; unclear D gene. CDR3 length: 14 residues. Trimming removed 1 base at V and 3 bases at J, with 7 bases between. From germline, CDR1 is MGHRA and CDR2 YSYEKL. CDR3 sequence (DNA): TGCGCCAGCAGCCAAGTTGGGTCCAATCAGCCCCAGCATTTT. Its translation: CASSQVGSNQPQHF.

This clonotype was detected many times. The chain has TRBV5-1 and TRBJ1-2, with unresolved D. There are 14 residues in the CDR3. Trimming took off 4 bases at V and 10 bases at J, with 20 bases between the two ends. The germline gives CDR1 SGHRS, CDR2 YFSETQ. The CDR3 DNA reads TGCGCCAGCAGCGCTGGCGGATCGTACAGCGACTACACCTTC. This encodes CASSAGGSYSDYTF.

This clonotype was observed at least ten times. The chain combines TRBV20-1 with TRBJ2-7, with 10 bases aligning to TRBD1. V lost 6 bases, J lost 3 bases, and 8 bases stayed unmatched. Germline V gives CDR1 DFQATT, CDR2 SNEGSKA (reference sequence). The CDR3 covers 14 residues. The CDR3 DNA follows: TGCAGTGCAGTACCCGGGACAGGGGACTACGAGCAGTACTTC. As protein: CSAVPGTGDYEQYF.

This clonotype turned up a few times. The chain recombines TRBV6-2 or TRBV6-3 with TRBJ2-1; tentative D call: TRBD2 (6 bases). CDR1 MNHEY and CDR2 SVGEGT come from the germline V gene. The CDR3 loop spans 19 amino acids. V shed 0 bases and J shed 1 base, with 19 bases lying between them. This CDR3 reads CASSYSYGSAAASYNEQFF. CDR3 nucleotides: TGTGCCAGCAGTTACTCCTACGGGAGCGCCGCCGCTTCCTACAATGAGCAGTTCTTC.